Detailed here is one TCR beta chain. TCRdb's copy holds only in-frame clones and misses some; the assay was immunoSEQ multiplex PCR. Of 150,000 to 200,000 clones detected, roughly 90% appear once; the ten largest clones hold roughly 0.7%. This specimen comes from a study of control samples from healthy donors and cancer patients. Germline V CDR1 and CDR2: SEHNR, FQNEAQ (reference sequence). V trimming: 5 bases; J trimming: 1 base; junction bases outside the gene matches: 13. This CDR3 has 19 residues. The sample consisted of blood. J is TRBJ2-4 and V is TRBV7-9; 11 bases agree with TRBD1. This receptor was identified in a woman in her 30s in good health. CDR3 DNA: TGTGCCAGCAGCCCCCGGACAGGGGGCTTTTTGGTCGCCAAAAACATTCAGTACTTC. Translated: CASSPRTGGFLVAKNIQYF.